Listed here are 10 T cell receptor beta chains from one sample, sequenced in a study of blood T cell repertoires in COVID-19. TCRdb's copy holds only in-frame clones and misses some; the assay was immunoSEQ multiplex PCR. Here the sample spans 380,000 or so clones, more than 80% being singletons. The sample comprised peripheral blood. These receptors were taken from a man aged 35 to 55 with acute or convalescent COVID-19.

This clone was counted a few times. The chain employs TRBV5-6 and TRBJ1-1; D is unclear. Germline CDR1 SGHDT, CDR2 YYEEEE. V dropped 4 bases and J dropped 4 bases, with 17 bases sitting between them. The CDR3 length is 15 residues. The CDR3 protein is CASSPTGRKPTEAFF. The CDR3 nucleotides read TGTGCCAGCAGCCCGACCGGGAGAAAACCCACTGAAGCTTTCTTT.

V is TRBV6-5 and J is TRBJ2-1; TRBD1 agrees at 7 bases. Germline lookup yields CDR1 MNHEY and CDR2 SVGAGI. The CDR3 contains 15 residues. Germline trimming cut 2 bases from V and 6 bases from J; bases unmatched to any gene: 7. The CDR3 loop is CASSYLRDSRNEQFF. CDR3 coding DNA: TGTGCCAGCAGTTACCTCCGGGACAGCCGCAATGAGCAGTTCTTC.

The chain recombines TRBV5-4 with TRBJ2-7, with D perhaps matching TRBD1 (6 bases). The CDR3 covers 12 residues. V was shortened by 1 base and J by 9 bases, with 11 bases between the two germline ends. Germline V CDR1 and CDR2: SGHNT, YYREEE (reference sequence). This chain's CDR3 is CASSLLQGTQYF. Here the CDR3 DNA reads TGTGCCAGCAGCTTGTTACAGGGCACGCAGTACTTC. The full variable domain, rest sourced from reference TRBV5-4 and TRBJ2-7, is ETGVTQSPTHLIKTRGQQVTLRCSSQSGHNTVSWYQQALGQGPQFIFQYYREEENGRGNFPPRFSGLQFPNYSSELNVNALELDDSALYLCASSLLQGTQYFGPGTRLTVT.

This clone was picked up one time. The genes are TRBV5-1 and TRBJ1-2, with D perhaps matching TRBD1 (6 bases). The V gene's germline CDR1 is SGHRS and CDR2 YFSETQ. The V end was cut by 3 bases, the J end by 4 bases, with 16 bases between. The CDR3 totals 15 residues. Written as DNA, the CDR3 is TGCGCCAGCAGCTGGAACCGGGACACCGCCTATGGCTACACCTTC. Its protein product is CASSWNRDTAYGYTF.

V is TRBV11-3 and J is TRBJ1-1; 8 nucleotides agree with TRBD1. The CDR3 extends over 14 amino acids. Germline V CDR1 and CDR2: SGHNT, YENEEA. Trimming cost V 0 bases and J 5 bases; bases outside gene matches: 2. Here the CDR3 DNA reads TGTGCCAGCAGCTTAGAGTACAGGGGGACTGAAGCTTTCTTT. Protein product: CASSLEYRGTEAFF.

The rearrangement uses TRBV5-8 and TRBJ1-2; D is unresolved. The germline gives CDR1 SGHTS, CDR2 YDEGEE. With 4 bases removed from V and 3 bases from J, the gap between germline ends came to 16 bases. The CDR3 has 15 amino acids. For the CDR3, the DNA is TGTGCCAGCAGCCTTTCCCGGTCGTCCCACTATGGCTACACCTTC. This gives the protein CASSLSRSSHYGYTF.

The chain carries TRBV28 and TRBJ1-5; perhaps TRBD1 as D (6 bases). The CDR3 is 18 residues long. Germline V gene lookup returns CDR1 MDHEN and CDR2 SYDVKM. The V and J ends lost 4 bases and 2 bases respectively, with 21 bases between them. Here the CDR3 reads CASSYGQPSVWGNQPQHF. The DNA of the CDR3 is TGTGCCAGCAGTTACGGACAGCCCTCCGTTTGGGGCAATCAGCCCCAGCATTTT.

This chain links TRBV5-6 with TRBJ1-1, with 9 positions matching TRBD1. With V trimmed by 4 bases and J by 6 bases, 10 bases remained unmatched. The length of the CDR3 is 15 residues. Germline V gene lookup returns CDR1 SGHDT and CDR2 YYEEEE. CDR3 bases: TGTGCCAGCAGCCCCGGGGACAGGGAACACGCTGAAGCTTTCTTT. Translating it yields CASSPGDREHAEAFF.

The rearrangement joins TRBV7-8 to TRBJ1-1; D unclear. The germline CDR1 and CDR2 sequences are SGHVS and FQNEAQ. There are 14 residues in the CDR3. The germline V and J ends were trimmed by 2 bases and 3 bases, with 10 bases remaining between them. The DNA for the CDR3 is TGTGCCAGCAGCTTACTTGTGAGGGACACTGAAGCTTTCTTT. It codes for CASSLLVRDTEAFF.

The chain is built from TRBV19 and TRBJ2-7; 8 bases line up with TRBD1. The junction had 7 bases not matched to a gene; V was cut back by 4 bases and J by 5 bases. Germline CDR1 is LNHDA and CDR2 is SQIVND (reference sequence). This CDR3 is built from 14 residues. The CDR3 protein is CASSTQGARDEQYF. In DNA, the CDR3 is TGTGCCAGTAGTACTCAGGGGGCGCGAGACGAGCAGTACTTC.